The next 9 T cell receptor beta chains were all read from a single sample in a study of CD8 T cells in ankylosing spondylitis. From the 5' RACE reads, TCRdb called clonotypes with MiXCR, one entry per CDR3 protein. The sample comprises about 840,000 distinct CDR3 sequences, 12% of which are singletons, and roughly 0.51% rests with the top ten. Findings and caveats of the study: Seemingly characteristic of ankylosing spondylitis blood was a TCR beta motif consisting of roughly 8 highly homologous variants.

For these receptors, no antigen is known. The sequenced material came from blood, either unsorted or a sorted T cell fraction (not recorded which). Every receptor here comes from a male donor with ankylosing spondylitis.

This clonotype was seen more than once but under ten times. This sequence joins TRBV7-2 and TRBJ1-4, with a tentative D call TRBD1 (6 bases). Germline CDR1 reads SGHTA; CDR2 reads FQGNSA. The CDR3 extends over 15 amino acids. Trimming stripped 1 base from V and 8 bases from J, with 14 bases between. DNA of the CDR3: TGTGCCAGCAGCTTAGGAGGGGGGAAAGGGGAAAAACTGTTTTTT. Protein sequence: CASSLGGGKGEKLFF.

This clonotype showed up just a few times. The chain recombines TRBV12-3 or TRBV12-4 with TRBJ2-2, with 9 nucleotides matching TRBD1. The CDR3 contains 14 residues. Germline trimming cut 6 bases from V and 1 base from J; bases unmatched to any gene: 0. CDR3 coding DNA: TGTGCCAGCAGGGGACAGGGGAACACCGGGGAGCTGTTTTTT. Residues: CASRGQGNTGELFF.

The chain links TRBV28 to TRBJ2-1; D ambiguous. CDR1 and CDR2 from the germline V gene are MDHEN and SYDVKM. This CDR3 has 14 residues. Trimming took 4 bases from V and 7 from J, leaving 14 bases between them. The DNA of the CDR3 is TGTGCCAGCAGTTCGGCTGGTTCTTTTAATGAGCAGTTCTTC. Its translation: CASSSAGSFNEQFF.

A few counts support this clonotype. The chain employs TRBV4-3 and TRBJ1-6, with D hard to call. The CDR3 is 15 amino acids. Trimming took 4 bases from V and 1 from J, leaving 8 bases between them. Germline values: CDR1 LGHNA, CDR2 YSLEER. CDR3 in amino acids: CASSPRVSYNSPLHF. CDR3 nucleotides: TGCGCCAGCAGCCCGCGGGTGTCCTATAATTCACCCCTCCACTTT.

In this sample, this clonotype turned up a few times. The chain employs TRBV4-3 and TRBJ1-4; unclear D gene. The CDR3 loop spans 14 amino acids. The V gene's germline CDR1 is LGHNA and CDR2 YSLEER. Trimming pared 1 base from V and 10 bases from J, leaving 13 bases between. This chain's CDR3 is CASSQARRSAKLFF. In nucleotides, the CDR3 is TGCGCCAGCAGCCAAGCCCGGAGGTCTGCAAAACTGTTTTTT.

A few counts support this clonotype. The J gene is TRBJ1-1, the V gene TRBV6-1; a weak D match, TRBD1 (5 bases). The CDR3 spans 15 residues. In germline, CDR1 is MNHNS, CDR2 SASEGT. The V end was cut by 10 bases, the J end by 3 bases, with 21 bases between. In nucleotides, the CDR3 is TGTGCCACCCACCCAGGGCCCGATCGTGACACTGAAGCTTTCTTT. This translates into CATHPGPDRDTEAFF.

The chain combines TRBV4-2 with TRBJ1-5; possibly TRBD1 for D (6 bases). The CDR3 length is 15 residues. The germline CDR1 and CDR2 sequences are LGHNA and YNFKEQ. V lost 0 bases to trimming and J lost 4 bases, with 10 bases between them. The CDR3 sequence is CASSQDKTGNQPQHF. In nucleotides, the CDR3 is TGTGCCAGCAGCCAAGATAAAACAGGGAATCAGCCCCAGCATTTT.

Only a few counts were recorded for this clonotype. This chain uses TRBV5-1 with TRBJ1-1; no reliable D call. The CDR3 totals 15 residues. The V gene's germline CDR1 is SGHRS and CDR2 YFSETQ. V was pared by 4 bases and J by 1 base, with 14 bases between. This chain's CDR3 is CASSTGRLTNTEAFF. The CDR3, as DNA: TGCGCCAGCAGCACCGGACGGCTAACGAACACTGAAGCTTTCTTT.

The V and J genes are TRBV4-3 and TRBJ1-5; D may be TRBD1 (6 bases). This CDR3 has 14 residues. V lost 0 bases and J lost 5, with 8 bases in between. Germline assignment: CDR1 LGHNA and CDR2 YSLEER. CDR3 nucleotide sequence: TGCGCCAGCAGCCAAGAACAGGGAGATCAGCCCCAGCATTTT. It encodes CASSQEQGDQPQHF.